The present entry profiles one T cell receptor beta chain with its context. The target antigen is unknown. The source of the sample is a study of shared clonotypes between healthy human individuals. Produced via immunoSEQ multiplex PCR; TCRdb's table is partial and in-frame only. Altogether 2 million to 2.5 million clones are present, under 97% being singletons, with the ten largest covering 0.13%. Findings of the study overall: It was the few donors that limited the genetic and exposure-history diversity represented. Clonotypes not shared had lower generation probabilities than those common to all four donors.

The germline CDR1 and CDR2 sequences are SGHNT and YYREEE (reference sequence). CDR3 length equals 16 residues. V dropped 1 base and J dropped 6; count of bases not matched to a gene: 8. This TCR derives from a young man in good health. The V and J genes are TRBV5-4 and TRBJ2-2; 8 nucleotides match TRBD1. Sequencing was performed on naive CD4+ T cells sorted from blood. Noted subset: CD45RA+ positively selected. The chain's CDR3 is CASSLPGGAVAGELFF. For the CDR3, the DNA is TGTGCCAGCAGCTTGCCAGGGGGCGCGGTCGCCGGGGAGCTGTTTTTT.